The entry that follows covers one T cell receptor beta chain sequence. CDR1 SGHTA and CDR2 FQGNSA come from the germline V gene. The CDR3 consists of 16 residues. Trimming took 5 bases from V and 2 from J, leaving 16 bases between them. Under the authors' procedure: Amplification of reference gene primers was used by the study to estimate nucleated cell counts. Data came from immunoSEQ multiplex PCR; TCRdb stores just in-frame clones and leaves some out. V and J calls and clone size are as listed in that table; D and trimming were resolved from the DNA. The sample holds under 250,000 clones, around 90% seen once. These data belong to a study of blood T cell repertoires in COVID-19. Study as a whole: The study drew acute and convalescent COVID-19 samples from the United States, Italy and Spain. Sources were T cells, B-cell-depleted T cells, or PBMCs; the material itself was cDNA or gDNA.

Sample: peripheral blood. The chain is built from TRBV7-2 and TRBJ2-1; D may be TRBD1 (6 bases). This TCR came from an elderly man with acute or convalescent COVID-19. CDR3 region: CASSELGTTTYNEQFF. The CDR3 DNA is TGTGCCAGCAGCGAATTGGGGACAACCACCTACAATGAGCAGTTCTTC.